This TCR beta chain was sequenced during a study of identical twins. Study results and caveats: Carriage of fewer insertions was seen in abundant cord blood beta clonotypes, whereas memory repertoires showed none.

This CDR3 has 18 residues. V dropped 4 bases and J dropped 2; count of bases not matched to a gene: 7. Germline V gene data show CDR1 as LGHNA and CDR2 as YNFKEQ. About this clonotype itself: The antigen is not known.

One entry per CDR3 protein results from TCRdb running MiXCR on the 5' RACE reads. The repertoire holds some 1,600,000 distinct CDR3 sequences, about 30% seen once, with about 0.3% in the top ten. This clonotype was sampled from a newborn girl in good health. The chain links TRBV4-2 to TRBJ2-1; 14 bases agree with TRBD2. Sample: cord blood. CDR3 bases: TGTGCCAGCAGCCCTAAAAGGGGACTAGCGGGAGCCTACAATGAGCAGTTCTTC. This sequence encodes CASSPKRGLAGAYNEQFF.